The next 23 T cell receptor beta chains were all read from a single sample in a study of blood T cell repertoires in COVID-19. Data came from immunoSEQ multiplex PCR; TCRdb stores just in-frame clones and leaves some out. The sample holds some 350,000 clones, more than 70% seen once. The source material was PBMCs or T cells enriched from blood (not recorded which). Receptors were obtained from a woman in her twenties or thirties who had recovered from COVID-19.

The chain uses TRBV5-1 and TRBJ2-5; 7 positions match TRBD2. The CDR3 is 15 amino acids. V was pared by 2 bases and J by 5 bases, with 9 bases of the junction left unmatched. Per the germline V gene, CDR1 is SGHRS and CDR2 is YFSETQ. In DNA form, the CDR3 reads TGCGCCAGCAGCTTTAACCCAGCGGGGCAGGAGACCCAGTACTTC. Its protein is CASSFNPAGQETQYF.

This clone is a singleton in its sample. The chain couples TRBV4-1 to TRBJ1-3, with D possibly matching TRBD1 (5 bases). The V end lost 0 bases, the J end lost 3 bases, and 9 bases lay between the germline ends. The CDR3 totals 15 residues. Germline CDR1 MGHRA, CDR2 YSYEKL. The CDR3 sequence: CASSQDSGGGNTIYF. The CDR3 DNA follows: TGCGCCAGCAGCCAAGATAGCGGGGGTGGAAACACCATATATTTT.

The rearrangement joins TRBV11-3 to TRBJ2-3; no reliable D call. The CDR3 has 13 residues. The V end lost 2 bases, the J end lost 6 bases, and 9 bases lay between the germline ends. Germline assignment: CDR1 SGHNT and CDR2 YENEEA. The CDR3 here is CASSLSDGDTQYF. CDR3 coding DNA: TGTGCCAGCAGCTTATCCGACGGGGATACGCAGTATTTT.

This chain uses TRBV28 with TRBJ1-1; a possible D gene is TRBD1 (5 bases). The CDR3 runs 15 residues. Trimming pared 8 bases from V and 6 bases from J, leaving 22 bases between. Germline V gene sequence: CDR1 MDHEN, CDR2 SYDVKM. The CDR3 loop reads CASRDSKLLTAEAFF. In nucleotides, the CDR3 is TGTGCCAGCCGGGACTCCAAACTCCTGACCGCTGAAGCTTTCTTT.

This chain uses TRBV11-2 with TRBJ2-3, with D perhaps matching TRBD2 (5 bases). Trimming removed 4 bases from V and 7 bases from J, with 6 bases in between. There are 11 residues in the CDR3. Germline V lookup: CDR1 SGHAT, CDR2 FQNNGV. As DNA, the CDR3 is TGTGCCAGCAGCTCGGGGAATACGCAGTATTTT. It translates to CASSSGNTQYF.

The rearrangement joins TRBV11-3 to TRBJ1-4; D unresolved. Trimming left V 5 bases short and J 8 bases short, with 12 bases between. CDR1 SGHNT and CDR2 YENEEA come from the germline V gene. The CDR3 runs 13 residues. In nucleotides, the CDR3 is TGTGCCAGCAGCCGAGGAACGGGAGAAAAACTGTTTTTT. Encoded protein: CASSRGTGEKLFF.

The rearrangement joins TRBV6-5 to TRBJ2-7; D is undetermined. CDR3 length: 10 amino acids. Germline CDR1 MNHEY, CDR2 SVGAGI. V lost 10 bases and J 6 bases, leaving 10 bases between the germline ends. CDR3 sequence (DNA): TGTGCCACCCAGGCCGGCGAGCAGTACTTC. Its translation is CATQAGEQYF.

This chain joins TRBV7-9 and TRBJ1-1; perhaps TRBD1 as D (5 bases). Trimming took 9 bases from V and 0 from J, leaving 14 bases between them. CDR1 is SEHNR, CDR2 FQNEAQ, per germline (reference sequence). The CDR3 spans 14 residues. The CDR3 protein is CASKMGGLNTEAFF. The CDR3 region has the DNA TGTGCCAGTAAGATGGGGGGACTGAACACTGAAGCTTTCTTT.

The CDR3, as DNA: TGTGCCAGTAGCCCCTCGGACAGGGAGTGGGCCAAAAACATTCAGTACTTC. This encodes CASSPSDREWAKNIQYF. This chain connects TRBV19 to TRBJ2-4, with 8 bases lining up with TRBD1. The CDR3 has 17 residues. Unmatched junction bases numbered 11, after V lost 6 bases and J lost 1 base. CDR1 and CDR2 (germline): LNHDA, SQIVND (reference sequence).

The rearrangement links TRBV27 to TRBJ1-1; no clear D. Germline V lookup: CDR1 MNHEY, CDR2 SMNVEV (reference sequence). The length of the CDR3 is 13 residues. Trimming took off 2 bases at V and 3 bases at J, with 7 bases between the two ends. CDR3 loop: CASSLMGYTEAFF. The CDR3 nucleotides read TGTGCCAGCAGTTTAATGGGCTACACTGAAGCTTTCTTT.

The chain is built from TRBV29-1 and TRBJ2-3, with 9 nucleotides matching TRBD1. With 6 bases clipped from V and 0 bases from J, the junction kept 7 bases outside the gene matches. The CDR3 loop spans 15 amino acids. CDR1 SQVTM and CDR2 ANQGSEA come from the germline V gene. The CDR3 reads CSVGQGYSSTDTQYF. The CDR3 DNA follows: TGCAGCGTGGGACAGGGATACTCTAGCACAGATACGCAGTATTTT.

The CDR3 coding sequence is TGTGCCAGCAGCCTACTAACTCGGACAGCCCCATATGGCTACACCTTC. Its translation: CASSLLTRTAPYGYTF. This chain links TRBV13 with TRBJ1-2; perhaps TRBD1 as D (6 bases). V dropped 5 bases and J dropped 5 bases, with 21 bases sitting between them. This CDR3 is built from 16 residues. CDR1 and CDR2 (germline): PRHDT, FYEKMQ (reference sequence).

This chain uses TRBV7-9 with TRBJ2-5; a weak D match, TRBD1 (6 bases). The germline V and J ends were trimmed by 5 bases and 3 bases, with 10 bases remaining between them. In germline, CDR1 is SEHNR, CDR2 FQNEAQ (reference sequence). The CDR3 runs 13 residues. The CDR3 DNA is TGTGCCAGCAGCCGGGACACCGAAGAGACCCAGTACTTC. Translating gives CASSRDTEETQYF.

The CDR3 here is CASSFAGSSYNEQFF. The CDR3 DNA reads TGTGCCAGCAGCTTTGCGGGAAGCTCCTACAATGAGCAGTTCTTC. This chain joins TRBV7-9 and TRBJ2-1, with D possibly TRBD2 on 6 matching bases. This CDR3 has 15 amino acids. The germline V gene encodes CDR1 SEHNR and CDR2 FQNEAQ (reference sequence). The germline V and J ends were trimmed by 3 bases and 0 bases, with 9 bases remaining between them.

This clone was counted ten times or more. The genes are TRBV2 and TRBJ2-1; possibly TRBD2 for D (6 bases). Trimming shortened V by 3 bases and J by 6 bases, and 15 bases separated the two germline ends. Germline CDR1 and CDR2: SNHLY and FYNNEI. CDR3 length equals 15 residues. The chain's CDR3 is CASSEEGYGSNEQFF. CDR3 nucleotide sequence: TGTGCCAGCAGTGAGGAGGGGTACGGGTCCAATGAGCAGTTCTTC.

J is TRBJ2-3 and V is TRBV29-1; maybe TRBD1 (6 bases). This CDR3 is 18 amino acids long. Germline V gene lookup returns CDR1 SQVTM and CDR2 ANQGSEA. Trimming pared 0 bases from V and 6 bases from J, leaving 25 bases between. The CDR3 loop reads CSVEDPTQAGATQDTQYF. Here the CDR3 DNA reads TGCAGCGTTGAAGATCCCACTCAGGCAGGGGCGACTCAGGATACGCAGTATTTT.

The CDR3 sequence is CASSVRSHGRDTQYF. The CDR3 region has the DNA TGTGCCAGCAGCGTTCGTTCACACGGGAGAGATACGCAGTATTTT. V usage is TRBV7-9 and J usage is TRBJ2-3, with a tentative D call TRBD2 (6 bases). V lost 5 bases to trimming and J lost 5 bases, with 17 bases between them. Looked up from germline, CDR1 is SEHNR and CDR2 is FQNEAQ (reference sequence). The CDR3 runs 15 residues.

The rearrangement uses TRBV5-1 and TRBJ1-5; tentatively, D is TRBD1 (6 bases). Trimming left V 0 bases short and J 3 bases short, with 10 bases between. The CDR3 loop spans 15 amino acids. Per the germline V gene, CDR1 is SGHRS and CDR2 is YFSETQ. The CDR3 is CASSLGGGFNQPQHF. CDR3 DNA sequence: TGCGCCAGCAGCTTGGGGGGGGGCTTCAATCAGCCCCAGCATTTT.

This clone has more than one count but fewer than ten. DNA for the CDR3: TGTGCCAGCAGGACTAGCGGGGGCGCCAGGTACGAGCAGTACTTC. Protein: CASRTSGGARYEQYF. V is TRBV28 and J is TRBJ2-7; 12 nucleotides align to TRBD2. Trimming removed 6 bases from V and 4 bases from J; junction bases left unmatched: 7. This CDR3 region has 15 residues. CDR1 and CDR2 from the germline V gene are MDHEN and SYDVKM.

In this sample, this clone turned up once. This chain uses TRBV7-2 with TRBJ1-1, with no clear D. V was clipped by 5 bases and J by 5 bases, with 15 bases between them. Germline V lookup: CDR1 SGHTA, CDR2 FQGNSA. The CDR3 extends over 14 amino acids. The CDR3 coding sequence is TGTGCCAGCAGCCAAACAAGATCGAGGACTGAAGCTTTCTTT. Residues: CASSQTRSRTEAFF.

This clone has just a few counts. This sequence joins TRBV5-1 and TRBJ1-3, with a tentative D call TRBD1 (6 bases). CDR1 and CDR2 (germline): SGHRS, YFSETQ. The CDR3 has 15 amino acids. Trimming removed 2 bases from V and 0 bases from J, with 9 bases in between. The DNA for the CDR3 is TGCGCCAGCAGCTTATGGACAGACTCTGGAAACACCATATATTTT. Protein product: CASSLWTDSGNTIYF.

CDR3 in DNA: TGTGCCAGCAAGGGGGGGCAGAGAGGAAACACCATATATTTT. This gives the protein CASKGGQRGNTIYF. The chain couples TRBV6-5 to TRBJ1-3; D might be TRBD1 (6 bases). With 7 bases removed from V and 4 bases from J, the gap between germline ends came to 14 bases. CDR1 and CDR2 (germline): MNHEY, SVGAGI. The CDR3 runs to 14 residues.

The rearrangement uses TRBV19 and TRBJ1-2; 9 positions match TRBD1. This CDR3 has 14 amino acids. CDR1 LNHDA and CDR2 SQIVND come from the germline V gene (reference sequence). Losses at the gene ends were 1 base for V and 4 bases for J; bases not matched to a gene: 1. As DNA, the CDR3 is TGTGCCAGTAGTATAGGGGACAGGGCCTATGGCTACACCTTC. Translation: CASSIGDRAYGYTF.